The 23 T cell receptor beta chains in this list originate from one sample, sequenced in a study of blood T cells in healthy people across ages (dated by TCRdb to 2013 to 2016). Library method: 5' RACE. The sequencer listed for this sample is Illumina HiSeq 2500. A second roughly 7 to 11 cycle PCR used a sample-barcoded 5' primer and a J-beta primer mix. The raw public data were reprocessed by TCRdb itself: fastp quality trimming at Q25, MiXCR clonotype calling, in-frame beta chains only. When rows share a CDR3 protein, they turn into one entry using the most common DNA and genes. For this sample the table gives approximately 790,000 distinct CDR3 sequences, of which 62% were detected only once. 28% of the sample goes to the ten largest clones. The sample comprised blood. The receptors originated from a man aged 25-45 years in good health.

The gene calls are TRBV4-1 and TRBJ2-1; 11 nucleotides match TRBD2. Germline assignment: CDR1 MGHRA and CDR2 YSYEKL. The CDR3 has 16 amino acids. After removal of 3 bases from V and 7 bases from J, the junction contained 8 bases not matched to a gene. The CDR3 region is CASSQISGGAGNEQFF. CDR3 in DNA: TGCGCCAGCAGCCAGATTAGCGGGGGGGCAGGGAATGAGCAGTTCTTC.

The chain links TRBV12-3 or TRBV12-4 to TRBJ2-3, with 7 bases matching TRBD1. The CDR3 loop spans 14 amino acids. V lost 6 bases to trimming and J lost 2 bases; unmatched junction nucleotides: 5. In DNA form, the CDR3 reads TGTGCCAGCAGCCGGGACAGCCCCACAGATACGCAGTATTTT. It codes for CASSRDSPTDTQYF.

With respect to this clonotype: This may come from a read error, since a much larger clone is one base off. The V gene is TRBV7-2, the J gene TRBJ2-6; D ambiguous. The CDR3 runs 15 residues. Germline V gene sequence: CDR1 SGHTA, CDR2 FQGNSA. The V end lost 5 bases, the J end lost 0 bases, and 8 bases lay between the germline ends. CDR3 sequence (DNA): TGTGCCAGCAGCCTACTACTCTCTGGGGCCAACGTCCTGACTTTC. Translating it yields CASSLLLSGANVLTF.

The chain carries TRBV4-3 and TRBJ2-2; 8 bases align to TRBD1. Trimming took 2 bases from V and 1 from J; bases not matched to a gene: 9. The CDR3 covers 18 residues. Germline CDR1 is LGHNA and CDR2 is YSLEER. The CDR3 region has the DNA TGCGCCAGCAGCCAACGTCGCATCGGGACAGGGAACACCGGGGAGCTGTTTTTT. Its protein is CASSQRRIGTGNTGELFF.

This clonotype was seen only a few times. The DNA of the CDR3 is TGCGCCAGCAGCCCCGAAACCCGGACGTTTAACTATGGCTACACCTTC. Encoded protein: CASSPETRTFNYGYTF. The rearrangement uses TRBV4-3 and TRBJ1-2; D is undetermined. Per the germline V gene, CDR1 is LGHNA and CDR2 is YSLEER. The CDR3 is made up of 16 amino acids. V gave up 4 bases and J gave up 1 base, with 16 bases separating them.

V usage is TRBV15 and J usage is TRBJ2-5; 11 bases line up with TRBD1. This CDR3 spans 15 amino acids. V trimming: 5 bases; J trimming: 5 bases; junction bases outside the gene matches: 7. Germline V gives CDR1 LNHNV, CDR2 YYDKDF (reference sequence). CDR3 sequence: CATSLRTGGIETQYF. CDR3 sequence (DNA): TGTGCCACCAGCTTACGGACAGGGGGCATCGAGACCCAGTACTTC.

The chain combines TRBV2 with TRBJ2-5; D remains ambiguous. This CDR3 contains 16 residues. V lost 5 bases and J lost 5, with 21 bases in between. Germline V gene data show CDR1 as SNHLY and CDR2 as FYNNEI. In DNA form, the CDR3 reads TGTGCCAGCAGTTTGGGCGGACCCGAGAGGAAGGAGACCCAGTACTTC. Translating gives CASSLGGPERKETQYF.

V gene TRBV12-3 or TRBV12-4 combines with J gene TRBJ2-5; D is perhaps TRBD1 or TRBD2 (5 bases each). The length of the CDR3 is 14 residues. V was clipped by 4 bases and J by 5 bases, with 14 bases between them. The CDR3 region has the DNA TGTGCCAGCAGTTCCACCGGGACGGATGAGACCCAGTACTTC. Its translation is CASSSTGTDETQYF.

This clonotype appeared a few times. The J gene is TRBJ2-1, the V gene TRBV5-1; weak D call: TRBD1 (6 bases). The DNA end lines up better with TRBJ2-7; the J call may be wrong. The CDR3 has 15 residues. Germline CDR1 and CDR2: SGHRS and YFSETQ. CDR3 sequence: CASHVQGISYNEQYF. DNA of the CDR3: TGCGCCAGCCATGTCCAGGGGATCTCCTACAATGAGCAGTACTTC.

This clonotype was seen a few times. The CDR3 DNA is TGTGCCAGCAGCGCCCCCGGACGCAGCAATGAGCAGTTCTTC. Amino acid sequence: CASSAPGRSNEQFF. The chain recombines TRBV7-2 with TRBJ2-1; D gene unclear. V was trimmed by 5 bases and J by 6 bases, leaving 14 bases between them. CDR1 is SGHTA and CDR2 is FQGNSA in the germline V gene. The CDR3 consists of 14 residues.

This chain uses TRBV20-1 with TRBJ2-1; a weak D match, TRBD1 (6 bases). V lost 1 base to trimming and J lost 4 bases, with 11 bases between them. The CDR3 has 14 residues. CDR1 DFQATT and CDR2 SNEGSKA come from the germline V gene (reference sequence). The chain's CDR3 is CSARVGDTYNEQFF. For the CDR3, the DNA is TGCAGTGCTAGAGTAGGGGACACATACAATGAGCAGTTCTTC.

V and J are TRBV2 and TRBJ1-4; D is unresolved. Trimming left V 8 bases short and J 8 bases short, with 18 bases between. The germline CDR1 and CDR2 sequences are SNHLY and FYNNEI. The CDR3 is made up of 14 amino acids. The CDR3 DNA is TGTGCCAGCCAAGATCCGGCAGGATCGGAAAAACTGTTTTTT. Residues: CASQDPAGSEKLFF.

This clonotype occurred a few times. This CDR3 reads CASSRGLAVSYEQYF. As DNA, the CDR3 is TGTGCCAGCAGTCGGGGACTAGCTGTGTCCTACGAGCAGTACTTC. V usage is TRBV6-5 and J usage is TRBJ2-7; 9 bases agree with TRBD2. The length of the CDR3 is 15 residues. Trimming removed 5 bases from V and 1 base from J; junction bases left unmatched: 6. Germline CDR1 MNHEY, CDR2 SVGAGI.

The CDR3 spells CASSEMLDGNNQPQHF. DNA of the CDR3: TGCGCCAGCAGTGAGATGTTGGACGGAAACAATCAGCCCCAGCATTTT. The rearrangement joins TRBV10-2 to TRBJ1-5, with D uncertain. CDR1 and CDR2 (germline): WSHSY, SAAADI. CDR3 length: 16 amino acids. Between the trimmed V and J ends, which lost 2 bases and 3 bases, there was a span of 14 bases.

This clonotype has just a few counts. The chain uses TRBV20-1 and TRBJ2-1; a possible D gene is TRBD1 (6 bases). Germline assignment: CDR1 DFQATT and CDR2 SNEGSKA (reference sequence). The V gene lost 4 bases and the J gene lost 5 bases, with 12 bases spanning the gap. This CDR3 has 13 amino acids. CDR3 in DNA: TGCAGTGCTAACCCGGACAGAAACAATGAGCAGTTCTTC. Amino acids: CSANPDRNNEQFF.

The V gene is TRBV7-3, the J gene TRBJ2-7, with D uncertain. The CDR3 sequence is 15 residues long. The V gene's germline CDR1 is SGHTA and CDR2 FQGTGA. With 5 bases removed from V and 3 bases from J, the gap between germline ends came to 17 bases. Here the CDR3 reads CASSPRAVPNYEQYF. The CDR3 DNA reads TGTGCCAGCAGCCCACGGGCAGTCCCTAACTACGAGCAGTACTTC. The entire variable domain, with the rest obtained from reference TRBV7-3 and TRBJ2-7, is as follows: GAGVSQTPSNKVTEKGKYVELRCDPISGHTALYWYRQSLGQGPEFLIYFQGTGAADDSGLPNDRFFAVRPEGSVSTLKIQRTERGDSAVYLCASSPRAVPNYEQYFGPGTRLTVT.

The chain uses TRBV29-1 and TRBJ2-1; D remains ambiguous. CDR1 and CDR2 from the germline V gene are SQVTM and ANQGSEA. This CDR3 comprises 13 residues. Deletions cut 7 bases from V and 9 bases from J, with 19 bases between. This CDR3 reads CSAFPGPWSEQFF. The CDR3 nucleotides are TGCAGCGCCTTTCCGGGCCCCTGGTCTGAGCAGTTCTTC.

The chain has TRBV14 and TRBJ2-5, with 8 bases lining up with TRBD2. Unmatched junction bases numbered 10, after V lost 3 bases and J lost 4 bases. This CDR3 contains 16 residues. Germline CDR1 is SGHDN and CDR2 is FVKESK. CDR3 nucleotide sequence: TGTGCCAGCAGCCAGGGTCCTGCTGCGGGAGGAGAGACCCAGTACTTC. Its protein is CASSQGPAAGGETQYF.

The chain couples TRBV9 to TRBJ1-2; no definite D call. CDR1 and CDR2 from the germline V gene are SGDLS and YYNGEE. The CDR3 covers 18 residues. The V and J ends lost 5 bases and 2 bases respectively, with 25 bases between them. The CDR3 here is CASSGGSFIDIGNYGYTF. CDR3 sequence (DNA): TGTGCCAGCAGTGGCGGCTCTTTTATAGACATAGGGAACTATGGCTACACCTTC.

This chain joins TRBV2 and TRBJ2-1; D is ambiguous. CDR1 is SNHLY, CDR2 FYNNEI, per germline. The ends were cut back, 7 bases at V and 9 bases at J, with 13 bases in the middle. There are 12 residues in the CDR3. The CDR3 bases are TGTGCCAGCAAAGGTGAGAAGAGTGAGCAGTTCTTC. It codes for CASKGEKSEQFF.

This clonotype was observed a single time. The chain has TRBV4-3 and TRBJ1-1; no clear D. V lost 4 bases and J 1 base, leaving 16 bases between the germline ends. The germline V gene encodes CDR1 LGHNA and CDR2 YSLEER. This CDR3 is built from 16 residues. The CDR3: CASSPGSDYQNTEAFF. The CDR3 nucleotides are TGCGCCAGCAGCCCAGGTTCAGACTATCAGAACACTGAAGCTTTCTTT.

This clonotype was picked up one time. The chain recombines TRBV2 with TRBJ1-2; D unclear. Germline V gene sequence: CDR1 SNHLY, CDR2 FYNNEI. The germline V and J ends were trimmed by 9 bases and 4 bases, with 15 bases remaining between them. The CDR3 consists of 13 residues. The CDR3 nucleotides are TGTGCCAGAAATAATGAGGGCGGCTATGGCTACACCTTC. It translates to CARNNEGGYGYTF.

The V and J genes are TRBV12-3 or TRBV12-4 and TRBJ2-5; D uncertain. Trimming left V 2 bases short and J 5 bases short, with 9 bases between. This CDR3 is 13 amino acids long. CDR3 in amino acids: CASSLPNGETQYF. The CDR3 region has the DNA TGTGCCAGCAGTTTACCCAACGGGGAGACCCAGTACTTC.